This T cell receptor beta chain appears in the sequencing data of a study of technical replicates of blood from several donors. Clones were sequenced by immunoSEQ multiplex PCR, and TCRdb holds only the in-frame ones, with some missing. Of 84,000 or so clones in the sample, 93% were seen once. This CDR3 contains 15 residues. Germline CDR1 SGDLS, CDR2 YYNGEE. The trim removed 4 bases at V and 5 bases at J, leaving 10 bases unmatched. Sample: T cells isolated from PBMCs. The sequence was obtained from a human donor in good health. This chain uses TRBV9 with TRBJ2-5; 8 nucleotides agree with TRBD1. CDR3 coding DNA: TGTGCCAGCAGCCCGGGACAGGTCTTAGGGGAGACCCAGTACTTC. Protein product: CASSPGQVLGETQYF.